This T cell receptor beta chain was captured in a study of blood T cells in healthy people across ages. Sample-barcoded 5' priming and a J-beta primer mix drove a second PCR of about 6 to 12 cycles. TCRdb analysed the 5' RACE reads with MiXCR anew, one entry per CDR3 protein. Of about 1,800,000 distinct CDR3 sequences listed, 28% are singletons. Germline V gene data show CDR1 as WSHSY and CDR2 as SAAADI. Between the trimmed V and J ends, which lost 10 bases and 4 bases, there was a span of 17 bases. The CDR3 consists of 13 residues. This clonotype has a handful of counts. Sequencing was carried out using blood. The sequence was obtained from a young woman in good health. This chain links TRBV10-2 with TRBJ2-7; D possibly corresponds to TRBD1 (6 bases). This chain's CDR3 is CATNDRLGYEQYF. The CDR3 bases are TGCGCCACCAATGACAGGCTTGGGTACGAGCAGTACTTC.